This T cell receptor (beta chain) was sequenced during a study of early T cells in non-severe SARS-CoV-2 infection. This clonotype has a handful of counts. The CDR3 is 17 amino acids. Germline V gene lookup returns CDR1 SGHDT and CDR2 YYEEEE. Unmatched junction bases numbered 9, after V lost 2 bases and J lost 2 bases. Each single cDNA molecule received a unique molecular identifier. From the 5' RACE reads, TCRdb called clonotypes with MiXCR, one entry per CDR3 protein. Among approximately 30,000 distinct CDR3 sequences listed, about 4.5% were seen once. This TCR was sampled from an adult who was a healthcare worker with PCR-confirmed SARS-CoV-2 infection or an uninfected control (not recorded which). Sequenced material: whole blood. The chain joins TRBV5-6 to TRBJ2-3, with 9 bases lining up with TRBD2. The CDR3 loop is CASSFSLAGAVTDTQYF. The CDR3 DNA is TGTGCCAGCAGCTTCTCTTTAGCGGGGGCCGTCACAGATACGCAGTATTTT.